The 10 T cell receptor beta chains below all came from one sample that was sequenced in a study of blood T cell repertoires in COVID-19 (dated by TCRdb to the early 2020s). Receptor libraries were prepared by the immunoSEQ multiplex PCR assay. The table comes from immuneACCESS by way of TCRdb, which keeps in-frame sequences with V and J called. Part of the clones is missing from these tables; in studies checked, under half for an unresolved V gene and the rest for unknown reasons. In all, the sample holds 150,000 to 200,000 clones, and about 85% of those were seen once. 0.99% of the sample belongs to the ten largest clones. Material for sequencing was peripheral blood. Receptor source: a man between 18 and 35 years old with acute or convalescent COVID-19.

This chain links TRBV7-3 with TRBJ1-2, with D hard to call. The CDR3 runs to 14 residues. Trimming took 5 bases from V and 6 from J, leaving 16 bases between them. Germline CDR1 reads SGHTA; CDR2 reads FQGTGA. The CDR3 bases are TGTGCCAGCAGCCTGGACGGAGGTATCAATGGCTACACCTTC. This encodes CASSLDGGINGYTF.

The chain has TRBV7-9 and TRBJ1-1, with 8 bases that match TRBD1. Germline V gene lookup returns CDR1 SEHNR and CDR2 FQNEAQ (reference sequence). V lost 5 bases, J lost 1 base, and 3 bases stayed unmatched. This CDR3 is 14 amino acids long. For the CDR3, the DNA is TGTGCCAGCAGCGACACAGGGGGGAACACTGAAGCTTTCTTT. Translation: CASSDTGGNTEAFF.

This chain's CDR3 is CASSLESGFEQYF. CDR3 nucleotide sequence: TGCGCCAGCAGCTTGGAGTCGGGGTTCGAGCAGTACTTC. The chain couples TRBV5-1 to TRBJ2-7; D may be TRBD2 (5 bases). The CDR3 has 13 residues. With 0 bases removed from V and 6 bases from J, the gap between germline ends came to 10 bases. CDR1 is SGHRS and CDR2 is YFSETQ in the germline V gene.

This clone has only a few counts. CDR3 sequence (DNA): TGTGCCAGCAGTCCGGGACTAAAGGAGACCCAGTACTTC. Translated, it gives CASSPGLKETQYF. J is TRBJ2-5 and V is TRBV6-5, with 7 bases aligning to TRBD2. The ends lost 5 bases at V and 5 bases at J; junction bases unmatched: 5. The CDR3 consists of 13 residues. Germline CDR1 is MNHEY and CDR2 is SVGAGI.

The gene calls are TRBV11-1 and TRBJ1-6, with D possibly TRBD1 on 5 matching bases. The CDR3 sequence is 15 residues long. CDR1 and CDR2 (germline): SGHAT, FQDESV (reference sequence). With 2 bases removed from V and 5 bases from J, the gap between germline ends came to 10 bases. Written as DNA, the CDR3 is TGTGCCAGCAGCTTATCAGGGCTTGATAATTCACCCCTCCACTTT. Amino acids: CASSLSGLDNSPLHF.

This chain uses TRBV19 with TRBJ2-2; no firm D call. The CDR3 spans 12 residues. V lost 7 bases to trimming and J lost 6 bases, with 9 bases between them. Germline values: CDR1 LNHDA, CDR2 SQIVND (reference sequence). As DNA, the CDR3 is TGTGCCAGTACCCCCCGCGCCGGGGAGCTGTTTTTT. Translation: CASTPRAGELFF.

The chain combines TRBV19 with TRBJ1-2; D is perhaps TRBD1 (5 bases). Trimming shortened V by 3 bases and J by 10 bases, and 18 bases separated the two germline ends. Germline V CDR1 and CDR2: LNHDA, SQIVND (reference sequence). The CDR3 is made up of 14 amino acids. CDR3 sequence reads: CASSIAGTPSTYTF. Here the CDR3 DNA reads TGTGCCAGTAGTATTGCCGGGACTCCAAGTACCTACACCTTC.

The chain links TRBV28 to TRBJ1-6; 7 bases match TRBD1. The CDR3 is 12 residues long. The germline CDR1 and CDR2 sequences are MDHEN and SYDVKM. V shed 11 bases and J 10 bases; nucleotides not matched to a gene: 8. The CDR3 coding sequence is TGTGCCGGAGGGGGCGTGGGGTCACCCCTCCACTTT. Its translation is CAGGGVGSPLHF.

The chain employs TRBV28 and TRBJ1-1; the match to TRBD1 covers 7 bases. This CDR3 has 14 residues. Germline CDR1 and CDR2: MDHEN and SYDVKM. V shed 3 bases and J 5 bases; nucleotides not matched to a gene: 6. CDR3 sequence reads: CASSFRGGRTEAFF. Written as DNA, the CDR3 is TGTGCCAGCAGTTTTAGAGGGGGCAGGACTGAAGCTTTCTTT.

This clone was picked up a small number of times. CDR3 protein: CASSVAFTSGGAIGELFF. The CDR3 DNA follows: TGTGCCAGCAGCGTAGCTTTTACTAGCGGGGGGGCCATCGGGGAGCTGTTTTTT. V is TRBV9 and J is TRBJ2-2, with 13 bases that match TRBD2. The V gene end was trimmed by 0 bases and the J gene end by 7 bases; junction bases not matched to a gene: 9. Per germline, CDR1 SGDLS and CDR2 YYNGEE. The CDR3 spans 18 residues.